Shown below are 26 T cell receptor beta chains from a single sample sequenced in a study of T-cell memory formation after mild COVID-19. TCRdb re-analysed the 5' RACE reads in MiXCR, keeping a single row per CDR3 protein. The profile shows under 700,000 distinct CDR3 sequences, about 20% of them singletons. Sequencing used PBMCs or a T cell subset sorted from them (not recorded which). The receptors originated from an adult woman who had mild COVID-19 (a few samples of this study predate the infection). Cell type and time point are not known.

A few counts support this clonotype. The chain is built from TRBV5-6 and TRBJ2-2, with 7 bases that match TRBD1. The V segment lost 4 bases and the J segment 7 bases; nucleotides outside the gene matches: 4. The CDR3 is 13 residues long. Per the germline V gene, CDR1 is SGHDT and CDR2 is YYEEEE. The CDR3: CASSQGTDGELFF. The CDR3, as DNA: TGTGCCAGCAGCCAAGGGACAGACGGGGAGCTGTTTTTT.

This clonotype was recorded a few times. The chain couples TRBV24-1 to TRBJ1-2; D is unresolved. V lost 4 bases and J 11 bases, leaving 13 bases between the germline ends. The CDR3 covers 12 residues. In germline, CDR1 is KGHDR, CDR2 SFDVKD. CDR3 sequence (DNA): TGTGCCACCAGTGACTCCGTCCGGGTGTACACCTTC. This encodes CATSDSVRVYTF.

The rearrangement uses TRBV4-1 and TRBJ1-5; 7 bases fit TRBD1. Germline V gives CDR1 MGHRA, CDR2 YSYEKL. This CDR3 contains 16 residues. J gave up 6 bases and V 0 bases, and 8 bases lay outside the gene matches. CDR3 nucleotide sequence: TGCGCCAGCAGCCAAGAAGGGGGCATGGCGGGTCAGCCCCAGCATTTT. This codes for CASSQEGGMAGQPQHF.

The rearrangement links TRBV27 to TRBJ1-1; D gene unclear. The germline V gene has CDR1 MNHEY and CDR2 SMNVEV (reference sequence). The CDR3 is 15 amino acids. Trimming cost V 0 bases and J 2 bases, with 10 bases left between them. The CDR3 loop is CASSLSPALNTEAFF. CDR3 nucleotide sequence: TGTGCCAGCAGTTTATCCCCAGCTTTAAACACTGAAGCTTTCTTT.

The chain links TRBV6-2 or TRBV6-3 to TRBJ2-7, with 8 bases that match TRBD1. The germline CDR1 and CDR2 sequences are MNHEY and SVGEGT. Trimming cost V 0 bases and J 0 bases; bases outside gene matches: 7. CDR3 length equals 17 residues. CDR3 nucleotides: TGTGCCAGCAGTTACTCGATCCAGGGGGCCCGCTCCTACGAGCAGTACTTC. Its translation: CASSYSIQGARSYEQYF.

The rearrangement joins TRBV11-2 to TRBJ2-6; D could derive from TRBD1 or TRBD2 (5 bases each). CDR1 is SGHAT, CDR2 FQNNGV, per germline. Deletions cut 3 bases from V and 0 bases from J, with 12 bases between. The CDR3 contains 17 residues. CDR3 in amino acids: CASSFRGASSGANVLTF. The CDR3 coding sequence is TGTGCCAGCAGCTTTAGAGGGGCGAGCTCTGGGGCCAACGTCCTGACTTTC.

This clonotype has a handful of counts. J is TRBJ1-5 and V is TRBV12-3 or TRBV12-4; 8 bases match TRBD1. This CDR3 region has 14 residues. Trimming removed 7 bases from V and 7 bases from J; junction bases left unmatched: 9. The CDR3 loop is CASTSGGPLQPQHF. The DNA for the CDR3 is TGTGCCAGCACCTCAGGGGGCCCTTTACAGCCCCAGCATTTT.

The table lists this clonotype with a few counts. The chain employs TRBV20-1 and TRBJ1-2, with 7 bases aligning to TRBD1. The CDR3 is made up of 13 amino acids. Germline CDR1 is DFQATT and CDR2 is SNEGSKA (reference sequence). Trimming removed 1 base from V and 6 bases from J; junction bases left unmatched: 5. The CDR3 nucleotides read TGCAGTGCTAGAGCAGACAGGGCGGATGGCTACACCTTC. Its protein is CSARADRADGYTF.

The V call is TRBV12-3 or TRBV12-4, the J call TRBJ1-2; D is unclear. With 1 base removed from V and 6 bases from J, the gap between germline ends came to 12 bases. The CDR3 is made up of 14 amino acids. The CDR3 sequence: CASSLEGNGNGYTF. Written as DNA, the CDR3 is TGTGCCAGCAGTTTAGAAGGGAACGGAAATGGCTACACCTTC.

This chain connects TRBV5-1 to TRBJ2-7; D unresolved. Trimming pared 0 bases from V and 1 base from J, leaving 11 bases between. Germline V gene sequence: CDR1 SGHRS, CDR2 YFSETQ. This CDR3 region has 15 residues. CDR3 protein: CASSLGADPSYEQYF. The CDR3 coding sequence is TGCGCCAGCAGCTTGGGGGCGGATCCATCCTACGAGCAGTACTTC. Full variable domain (outside the CDR3, taken from reference TRBV5-1 and TRBJ2-7): KAGVTQTPRYLIKTRGQQVTLSCSPISGHRSVSWYQQTPGQGLQFLFEYFSETQRNKGNFPGRFSGRQFSNSRSEMNVSTLELGDSALYLCASSLGADPSYEQYFGPGTRLTVT.

The V call is TRBV19, the J call TRBJ2-1; 11 nucleotides line up with TRBD1. The germline gives CDR1 LNHDA, CDR2 SQIVND (reference sequence). CDR3 length equals 13 residues. J gave up 9 bases and V 4 bases, and 2 bases lay outside the gene matches. CDR3 region: CASSTGQGAEQFF. For the CDR3, the DNA is TGTGCCAGTAGTACCGGACAGGGGGCTGAGCAGTTCTTC.

The chain carries TRBV11-2 and TRBJ1-3; D might be TRBD1 (5 bases). With 11 bases removed from V and 0 bases from J, the gap between germline ends came to 14 bases. CDR3 length equals 14 residues. CDR1 is SGHAT and CDR2 is FQNNGV in the germline V gene. The CDR3 bases are TGTGCCGGATCGGCGAGGGGCTCTGGAAACACCATATATTTT. It encodes CAGSARGSGNTIYF. The full variable domain, completed using reference TRBV11-2 and TRBJ1-3, is EAGVAQSPRYKIIEKRQSVAFWCNPISGHATLYWYQQILGQGPKLLIQFQNNGVVDDSQLPKDRFSAERLKGVDSTLKIQPAKLEDSAVYLCAGSARGSGNTIYFGEGSWLTVV.

This sequence joins TRBV6-1 and TRBJ2-7, with D possibly matching TRBD2 (5 bases). V lost 7 bases, J lost 3 bases, and 10 bases lay in between. Germline loops: CDR1 MNHNS, CDR2 SASEGT. This CDR3 has 12 residues. The CDR3 loop is CASMRAVYEQYF. CDR3 nucleotide sequence: TGTGCCAGCATGAGGGCAGTCTACGAGCAGTACTTC.

V gene TRBV29-1 combines with J gene TRBJ1-1; TRBD1 aligns across 8 bases. Trimming took 4 bases from V and 1 from J; bases not matched to a gene: 5. CDR3 size: 14 residues. Germline lookup yields CDR1 SQVTM and CDR2 ANQGSEA. The CDR3 DNA reads TGCAGCGTTGGGGTCGGGACAGGGAACACTGAAGCTTTCTTT. Its translation is CSVGVGTGNTEAFF.

This clonotype came up a few times. The genes are TRBV30 and TRBJ1-5, with D tentatively TRBD1 (5 bases). CDR3 length: 13 amino acids. The germline gives CDR1 GTSNPN, CDR2 SVGIG (reference sequence). With 2 bases removed from V and 1 base from J, the gap between germline ends came to 6 bases. The CDR3 DNA sequence: TGTGCCTGGAGTTCAGGGAGCAATCAGCCCCAGCATTTT. Translation: CAWSSGSNQPQHF. Complete variable domain (other parts from reference TRBV30 and TRBJ1-5): SQTIHQWPATLVQPVGSPLSLECTVEGTSNPNLYWYRQAAGRGLQLLFYSVGIGQISSEVPQNLSASRPQDRQFILSSKKLLLSDSGFYLCAWSSGSNQPQHFGDGTRLSIL.

This chain links TRBV6-5 with TRBJ2-3, with 8 bases that match TRBD2. The V segment lost 2 bases and the J segment 4 bases; nucleotides outside the gene matches: 8. This CDR3 contains 16 residues. In germline, CDR1 is MNHEY, CDR2 SVGAGI. CDR3 sequence: CASSYRRGGGSDTQYF. The CDR3 bases are TGTGCCAGCAGTTACCGCCGGGGGGGCGGGTCAGATACGCAGTATTTT.

The CDR3 bases are TGTGCCATCAAGGGGCCTTACACTGAAGCTTTCTTT. Its translation: CAIKGPYTEAFF. The gene calls are TRBV10-3 and TRBJ1-1; tentatively, D is TRBD1 (5 bases). The CDR3 covers 12 residues. The ends were cut back, 7 bases at V and 3 bases at J, with 9 bases in the middle. Germline V CDR1 and CDR2: ENHRY, SYGVKD.

A remark on this clonotype: A single base separates this from a much larger clone, so it may be a read error. The chain couples TRBV9 to TRBJ2-3; D is undetermined. The CDR3 contains 12 residues. V lost 0 bases and J lost 4, with 3 bases in between. Germline V gene lookup returns CDR1 SGDLS and CDR2 YYNGEE. This CDR3 reads CASSVEPDTQYF. DNA of the CDR3: TGTGCCAGCAGCGTAGAACCAGATACGCAGTATTTT.

The genes are TRBV18 and TRBJ1-2, with D perhaps matching TRBD1 (5 bases). The CDR3 runs to 16 residues. V dropped 2 bases and J dropped 4 bases, with 17 bases sitting between them. CDR1 and CDR2 from the germline V gene are KGHSH and LQKENI. CDR3 protein: CASSPTGTDNPYGYTF. The CDR3 DNA follows: TGTGCCAGCTCACCAACCGGGACCGATAATCCCTATGGCTACACCTTC.

The gene calls are TRBV4-2 and TRBJ2-1; 15 nucleotides line up with TRBD2. CDR3 length: 16 residues. Germline CDR1 and CDR2: LGHNA and YNFKEQ. The V gene end was trimmed by 4 bases and the J gene end by 7 bases; junction bases not matched to a gene: 5. The CDR3 DNA sequence: TGTGCCAGCAGCCCCTCCGGGACTAGCGGGGGGAATGAGCAGTTCTTC. This gives the protein CASSPSGTSGGNEQFF.

This clonotype occurred many times. The CDR3 DNA follows: TGTGCCAGCAGCTTAGACCAGTTCAATGAGCAGTTCTTC. Amino acid sequence: CASSLDQFNEQFF. The rearrangement uses TRBV7-3 and TRBJ2-1; D ambiguous. The germline gives CDR1 SGHTA, CDR2 FQGTGA. The CDR3 is made up of 13 amino acids. Deletions cut 2 bases from V and 6 bases from J, with 8 bases between.

The V and J genes are TRBV6-6 and TRBJ2-7; 10 bases match TRBD1. The germline V gene encodes CDR1 MNHNY and CDR2 SVGAGI (reference sequence). J was trimmed by 3 bases and V by 6 bases; bases with no gene match: 5. The length of the CDR3 is 14 residues. In nucleotides, the CDR3 is TGTGCCAGCAGATTCCGGGACAGGGGCTACGAGCAGTACTTC. This codes for CASRFRDRGYEQYF.

The genes are TRBV7-3 and TRBJ2-1; 7 bases match TRBD1. Germline V CDR1 and CDR2: SGHTA, FQGTGA. The CDR3 consists of 14 residues. The V and J ends lost 4 bases and 9 bases, in that order; junction bases with no gene match: 9. CDR3 protein: CASSSGQVLGEQFF. In DNA, the CDR3 is TGTGCCAGCAGCTCCGGACAGGTTCTTGGTGAGCAGTTCTTC.

In its sample, this clonotype was seen a few times. This rearrangement joins TRBV23-1 to TRBJ1-5, with D tentatively TRBD1 (5 bases). TRBV23-1 counts as an open reading frame of uncertain function. V lost 7 bases and J 7 bases, leaving 20 bases between the germline ends. The CDR3 sequence is 15 residues long. The CDR3 DNA reads TGCGCCAGCATCGCCCGCGGGGGGATTGGGCAGCCCCAGCATTTT. This translates into CASIARGGIGQPQHF.

There are a few counts of this clonotype. The chain recombines TRBV7-9 with TRBJ2-7; either TRBD1 or TRBD2 may supply D (5 bases each). Germline lookup yields CDR1 SEHNR and CDR2 FQNEAQ (reference sequence). V shed 4 bases and J shed 6 bases, with 13 bases lying between them. The CDR3 has 13 residues. Written as DNA, the CDR3 is TGTGCCAGCAGCTCCCTTTTGGGACGCGAGCAGTACTTC. Its protein product is CASSSLLGREQYF.

The chain links TRBV20-1 to TRBJ2-7; the match to TRBD2 covers 12 bases. The CDR3 extends over 16 amino acids. Trimming cost V 3 bases and J 4 bases; bases outside gene matches: 10. Germline CDR1 is DFQATT and CDR2 is SNEGSKA (reference sequence). In DNA form, the CDR3 reads TGCAGTGCTAGCTCCGGACTAGCGGGAACCGAGTACGAGCAGTACTTC. It codes for CSASSGLAGTEYEQYF.